A selection of T cell receptor beta chains follows, all from one sample in a study of CD8 T cells in Susac syndrome. From the immunoSEQ multiplex PCR reads, TCRdb called clonotypes with MiXCR, one entry per CDR3 protein. The sample lists 130,000 to 150,000 distinct CDR3 sequences, approximately 95% occurring once. The sequenced material came from CD8+ T cells from PBMCs. The receptors shown here come from a human donor in good health. CDR3s include the opening cysteine and the closing phenylalanine or tryptophan. The order of the fields is V gene, J gene, D gene, CDR3 protein, CDR3 DNA. D genes are given only for firm matches.

TRBV29-1	TRBJ2-7	TRBD1	CSVGQGAAYEQYF	TGCAGCGTGGGACAGGGGGCCGCCTACGAGCAGTACTTC
TRBV20-1	TRBJ2-7	NA	CSARGRIDYEQYF	TGCAGTGCTAGGGGGAGGATTGACTACGAGCAGTACTTC
TRBV12-3/TRBV12-4	TRBJ2-1	NA	CASSLSATGANEQFF	TGTGCCAGCAGTTTATCGGCTACTGGTGCGAATGAGCAGTTCTTC
TRBV7-9	TRBJ2-5	TRBD1	CASSPLGQGKRETQYF	TGTGCCAGCAGCCCGCTGGGACAGGGGAAGAGAGAGACCCAGTACTTC
TRBV5-4	TRBJ2-1	NA	CASGGPGPEQFF	TGTGCCAGCGGGGGACCCGGGCCCGAGCAGTTCTTC
TRBV13	TRBJ1-1	TRBD1	CASTYGTGGMNTEAFF	TGTGCCAGCACCTACGGGACAGGGGGCATGAACACTGAAGCTTTCTTT
TRBV20-1	TRBJ2-7	TRBD1	CSARLIDRGTAYEQYF	TGCAGTGCTAGACTTATCGACAGGGGCACCGCCTACGAGCAGTACTTC
TRBV29-1	TRBJ2-1	NA	CSVDGSPVEGGEQFF	TGCAGCGTCGATGGGAGTCCTGTCGAGGGCGGTGAGCAGTTCTTC
TRBV25-1	TRBJ1-3	NA	CAARGLSGNTIYF	TGTGCCGCGCGGGGCCTCTCTGGAAACACCATATATTTT
TRBV13	TRBJ2-1	TRBD2	CASSFSGSPFF	TGTGCCAGCAGCTTCAGCGGGAGTCCGTTCTTC
TRBV29-1	TRBJ2-1	TRBD2	CSVEGGDSLLDEQFF	TGCAGCGTTGAGGGAGGGGACTCGTTGTTGGATGAGCAGTTCTTC